Shown below are 32 T cell receptor beta chains from a single sample sequenced in a study of CD8+CD57+ T cells in acquired aplastic anemia. Researchers used genomic DNA as the template to profile TCR beta VDJ and CDR3. TCRdb redid the calling of the reads with MiXCR, one entry per CDR3 protein. This sample has about 140,000 distinct CDR3 sequences, with 41% found just once. Sequenced input: sorted CD4+, CD8+, or CD8+CD57+ T cells (not recorded which) from PBMCs. The receptors were sampled from a human donor in good health, serving as a control.

This clonotype was seen repeatedly, ten times or more. The V and J genes are TRBV5-1 and TRBJ1-4; 7 positions agree with TRBD1. Germline V gives CDR1 SGHRS, CDR2 YFSETQ. Losses at the gene ends were 1 base for V and 7 bases for J; bases not matched to a gene: 7. The CDR3 runs to 15 residues. This chain's CDR3 is CASSLFGQASEKLFF. DNA of the CDR3: TGCGCCAGCAGCTTGTTCGGACAGGCTTCTGAAAAACTGTTTTTT.

This chain links TRBV11-2 with TRBJ1-1, with a weak D call TRBD1 (6 bases). CDR3 length: 14 amino acids. Trimming cost V 0 bases and J 8 bases, with 13 bases left between them. Germline loops: CDR1 SGHAT, CDR2 FQNNGV. CDR3 sequence reads: CASSLDGATGEAFF. The DNA for the CDR3 is TGTGCCAGCAGCTTAGATGGGGCTACAGGGGAAGCTTTCTTT.

The chain combines TRBV2 with TRBJ1-2, with 8 bases lining up with TRBD1. V gave up 5 bases and J gave up 2 bases; unmatched junction bases: 4. The CDR3 length is 14 residues. The V gene's germline CDR1 is SNHLY and CDR2 FYNNEI. DNA for the CDR3: TGTGCCAGCAGTTTGGGACAGGAGAACTATGGCTACACCTTC. Protein: CASSLGQENYGYTF.

This clonotype has ten or more counts. The genes are TRBV27 and TRBJ2-7; 11 positions match TRBD2. V lost 5 bases and J lost 5; bases outside the gene matches: 8. CDR1 MNHEY and CDR2 SMNVEV come from the germline V gene (reference sequence). The length of the CDR3 is 15 residues. In DNA form, the CDR3 reads TGTGCCAGCAGTCCCGGACTAGCGGGCTGGAACGAGCAGTACTTC. This translates into CASSPGLAGWNEQYF.

This clonotype came up many times. J is TRBJ2-3 and V is TRBV5-1; either TRBD1 or TRBD2 may supply D (5 bases each). Germline CDR1 reads SGHRS; CDR2 reads YFSETQ. Trimming cost V 7 bases and J 4 bases, with 13 bases left between them. The CDR3 contains 13 residues. The CDR3: CASGAVRADTQYF. The DNA of the CDR3 is TGCGCCAGCGGGGCGGTGAGGGCAGATACGCAGTATTTT.

This clonotype was seen many times. The gene calls are TRBV5-1 and TRBJ2-3, with TRBD2 matching 11 bases. The germline V gene encodes CDR1 SGHRS and CDR2 YFSETQ. Unmatched junction bases numbered 6, after V lost 0 bases and J lost 6 bases. This CDR3 region has 16 residues. As DNA, the CDR3 is TGCGCCAGCAGCTTGGGGTACCTAGCGGGAGGTGATACGCAGTATTTT. As protein: CASSLGYLAGGDTQYF.

The table lists this clonotype with many counts. V is TRBV11-3 and J is TRBJ2-3; D is unclear. The V end was cut by 5 bases, the J end by 5 bases, with 11 bases between. Germline CDR1 is SGHNT and CDR2 is YENEEA. The CDR3 loop spans 13 amino acids. The CDR3 sequence: CASSPRLRDTQYF. CDR3 in DNA: TGTGCCAGCAGCCCCAGACTTAGAGATACGCAGTATTTT.

This clonotype was counted ten times or more. The chain couples TRBV2 to TRBJ2-5, with 8 bases lining up with TRBD2. Per the germline V gene, CDR1 is SNHLY and CDR2 is FYNNEI. The J segment lost 5 bases and the V segment lost 3 bases, leaving 11 bases of the junction unmatched. The CDR3 extends over 16 amino acids. The CDR3: CASSESRGGPGETQYF. The CDR3 coding sequence is TGTGCCAGCAGTGAGTCCCGGGGGGGACCCGGGGAGACCCAGTACTTC.

This clonotype came up many times. The chain carries TRBV7-9 and TRBJ2-3; 10 bases are a match to TRBD2. V was clipped by 2 bases and J by 6 bases; unmatched bases: 5. This CDR3 is built from 15 residues. The V gene's germline CDR1 is SEHNR and CDR2 FQNEAQ (reference sequence). As DNA, the CDR3 is TGTGCCAGCAGCTTAACTAGCGGGACATCGGATACGCAGTATTTT. Translating gives CASSLTSGTSDTQYF.

The chain joins TRBV19 to TRBJ2-7, with 7 bases lining up with TRBD1. There are 15 residues in the CDR3. Germline CDR1 is LNHDA and CDR2 is SQIVND (reference sequence). After removal of 4 bases from V and 0 bases from J, the junction contained 6 bases not matched to a gene. The CDR3 is CASSTTGDLSYEQYV. Written as DNA, the CDR3 is TGTGCCAGTAGTACTACAGGGGACCTCTCCTACGAGCAGTACGTC.

This chain joins TRBV30 and TRBJ1-2, with D maybe TRBD1 (6 bases). The V end was cut by 7 bases, the J end by 8 bases, with 26 bases between. Per germline, CDR1 GTSNPN and CDR2 SVGIG (reference sequence). The length of the CDR3 is 15 residues. The CDR3 DNA reads TGTGCCTCGCTCGGATATCAGGGGTTGGGAGGAGGCTACACCTTC. This translates into CASLGYQGLGGGYTF.

This clonotype was detected ten times or more. The J gene is TRBJ2-1, the V gene TRBV10-1; D is undetermined. Trimming pared 0 bases from V and 8 bases from J, leaving 14 bases between. The CDR3 sequence is 15 residues long. Per the germline V gene, CDR1 is WNHNN and CDR2 is SYGVQD (reference sequence). CDR3: CASSESMTPPDEQFF. The CDR3 nucleotides are TGCGCCAGCAGTGAGTCGATGACGCCGCCGGATGAGCAGTTCTTC.

This clonotype was observed once. In DNA, the CDR3 is TGCAGTGCTAGAGACGTGAGAGGACTAGGGGGCAATGAGCAGTTCTTC. The encoded protein is CSARDVRGLGGNEQFF. The chain combines TRBV20-1 with TRBJ2-1; possible D gene TRBD2, 7 bases. The germline gives CDR1 DFQATT, CDR2 SNEGSKA (reference sequence). The CDR3 totals 16 residues. V lost 0 bases, J lost 6 bases, and 18 bases lay in between.

This clonotype was counted many times. The V gene is TRBV20-1, the J gene TRBJ2-3, with D possibly matching TRBD1 (6 bases). This CDR3 is 11 amino acids long. From germline, CDR1 is DFQATT and CDR2 SNEGSKA (reference sequence). V was trimmed by 8 bases and J by 2 bases, leaving 8 bases between them. CDR3 DNA sequence: TGCAGTCAGGGGTCCACAGATACGCAGTATTTT. It specifies CSQGSTDTQYF.

This clonotype was recorded many times. The J gene is TRBJ1-1, the V gene TRBV7-9; D remains unclear. Looked up from germline, CDR1 is SEHNR and CDR2 is FQNEAQ (reference sequence). The CDR3 extends over 14 amino acids. Between the trimmed V and J ends, which lost 1 base and 4 bases, there was a span of 10 bases. For the CDR3, the DNA is TGTGCCAGCAGCTTAGAAGGGTCATCCACTGAAGCTTTCTTT. It translates to CASSLEGSSTEAFF.

The chain employs TRBV24-1 and TRBJ2-3; D ambiguous. The CDR3 runs 10 residues. Trimming left V 7 bases short and J 6 bases short, with 4 bases between. Germline V CDR1 and CDR2: KGHDR, SFDVKD. The CDR3: CATSRDTQYF. The CDR3 DNA reads as TGTGCCACCAGCCGCGATACGCAGTATTTT.

This clonotype was seen ten or more times. V is TRBV19 and J is TRBJ2-5; weak D call: TRBD2 (6 bases). CDR1 LNHDA and CDR2 SQIVND come from the germline V gene (reference sequence). V was trimmed by 1 base and J by 5 bases, leaving 17 bases between them. The CDR3 totals 16 residues. In DNA, the CDR3 is TGTGCCAGTAGTATAGCTCCGCTAGCAGGAGGGGAGACCCAGTACTTC. The encoded protein is CASSIAPLAGGETQYF.

V is TRBV7-9 and J is TRBJ2-6; no reliable D call. The CDR3 contains 14 residues. Germline V gene data show CDR1 as SEHNR and CDR2 as FQNEAQ (reference sequence). V was trimmed by 1 base and J by 2 bases, leaving 3 bases between them. The CDR3 loop reads CASSLGPGANVLTF. As DNA, the CDR3 is TGTGCCAGCAGCTTAGGGCCTGGGGCCAACGTCCTGACTTTC.

There are many counts of this clonotype. The chain has TRBV24-1 and TRBJ2-1, with D perhaps TRBD1 or TRBD2 (6 bases each). In germline, CDR1 is KGHDR, CDR2 SFDVKD. There are 16 residues in the CDR3. Deletions cut 1 base from V and 5 bases from J, with 14 bases between. In DNA, the CDR3 is TGTGCCACCAGTGATTTCAGGGGCGGGGCAAACAATGAGCAGTTCTTC. Translated, it gives CATSDFRGGANNEQFF.

The gene calls are TRBV20-1 and TRBJ2-2, with TRBD2 matching over 10 bases. V was pared by 4 bases and J by 7 bases, with 6 bases of the junction left unmatched. The CDR3 runs to 14 residues. CDR1 is DFQATT and CDR2 is SNEGSKA in the germline V gene (reference sequence). CDR3 protein: CSATPGLASGELFF. CDR3 bases: TGCAGTGCTACCCCGGGACTAGCGAGCGGGGAGCTGTTTTTT.

Comments on this clonotype: A much larger clone lies one base from this, so it may be a read error. The chain has TRBV2 and TRBJ2-3; D gene unclear. Germline V lookup: CDR1 SNHLY, CDR2 FYNNEI. This CDR3 contains 13 residues. Trimming took off 7 bases at V and 2 bases at J, with 10 bases between the two ends. In nucleotides, the CDR3 is TGTGCCAGCACCTCCGTCACCACAGATACGCAGTATTTT. Amino acid sequence: CASTSVTTDTQYF.

About this clonotype itself: One base away lies a much larger clone, so this may be a sequencing read error. The chain carries TRBV5-1 and TRBJ2-2; D remains ambiguous. The CDR3 has 11 residues. The V and J ends lost 7 bases and 2 bases respectively, with 3 bases between them. Germline CDR1 SGHRS, CDR2 YFSETQ. The CDR3, as DNA: TGCGCCAGCCCCAACACCGGGGAGCTGTTTTTT. Translating it yields CASPNTGELFF.

This clonotype was detected ten times or more. The chain is built from TRBV4-1 and TRBJ1-2; 9 bases agree with TRBD1. The germline CDR1 and CDR2 sequences are MGHRA and YSYEKL. CDR3 length equals 14 residues. J gave up 7 bases and V 3 bases, and 6 bases lay outside the gene matches. CDR3 coding DNA: TGCGCCAGCAGCCAGGGGACAGGGATCGGTGGCTACACCTTC. This gives the protein CASSQGTGIGGYTF.

V is TRBV5-5 and J is TRBJ1-6; D not certain. Looked up from germline, CDR1 is SGHKS and CDR2 is YYEKEE (reference sequence). The CDR3 is 12 amino acids. The V end lost 1 base, the J end lost 7 bases, and 3 bases lay between the germline ends. CDR3 nucleotide sequence: TGTGCCAGCAGCTTGTTCAATTCACCCCTCCACTTT. This sequence encodes CASSLFNSPLHF.

The rearrangement links TRBV7-9 to TRBJ2-7; 11 bases are a match to TRBD1. The germline CDR1 and CDR2 sequences are SEHNR and FQNEAQ (reference sequence). The CDR3 consists of 14 residues. With 4 bases clipped from V and 3 bases from J, the junction kept 2 bases outside the gene matches. The CDR3 region is CASSSGTGGYEQYF. The CDR3, as DNA: TGTGCCAGCAGCTCCGGGACAGGGGGCTACGAGCAGTACTTC.

This clonotype was observed many times. The chain couples TRBV9 to TRBJ1-3; no clear D. Trimming pared 2 bases from V and 0 bases from J, leaving 6 bases between. This CDR3 has 14 amino acids. CDR1 and CDR2 from the germline V gene are SGDLS and YYNGEE. CDR3 in amino acids: CASSVGNSGNTIYF. Written as DNA, the CDR3 is TGTGCCAGCAGCGTGGGAAACTCTGGAAACACCATATATTTT.

The chain employs TRBV15 and TRBJ1-3; 10 bases fit TRBD1. V was pared by 9 bases and J by 2 bases, with 7 bases of the junction left unmatched. This CDR3 has 15 residues. Germline loops: CDR1 LNHNV, CDR2 YYDKDF (reference sequence). For the CDR3, the DNA is TGTGCCACGGAACCCGACAGGGGGCCTGGAAACACCATATATTTT. The encoded protein is CATEPDRGPGNTIYF.

This clonotype was counted a single time. The rearrangement links TRBV20-1 to TRBJ1-2; D not resolved. The germline CDR1 and CDR2 sequences are DFQATT and SNEGSKA (reference sequence). The CDR3 is 13 residues long. DNA for the CDR3: TGCAGCCTGGAGGTTGGATTTAACTATGGCTACACCTTC. This codes for CSLEVGFNYGYTF.

About this clonotype: The CDR3 does not close with the conserved phenylalanine or tryptophan, likely indicating a read error. It is unclear where the CDR3 begins or ends on the DNA, so no DNA is shown, and the CDR3 is as TCRdb lists it. The genes are TRBV18 and TRBJ2-3. Per germline, CDR1 KGHSH and CDR2 LQKENI. The CDR3 region is 8 residues in length, termini included. CDR3 residues: CASSPGYV.

This clonotype has at least ten counts. This chain uses TRBV15 with TRBJ1-2; D remains ambiguous. The germline CDR1 and CDR2 sequences are LNHNV and YYDKDF (reference sequence). Trimming took off 5 bases at V and 4 bases at J, with 17 bases between the two ends. CDR3 size: 15 residues. CDR3 sequence: CATSPSVGRSYGYTF. CDR3 DNA: TGTGCCACCAGCCCGAGCGTGGGCCGATCCTATGGCTACACCTTC.

CDR3 residues: CASRRSTGIDEQYF. The CDR3, as DNA: TGCGCCAGCAGAAGGAGCACAGGGATTGACGAGCAGTACTTC. The chain links TRBV10-2 to TRBJ2-7; D is perhaps TRBD1 (6 bases). This CDR3 spans 14 amino acids. Trimming removed 6 bases from V and 5 bases from J, with 17 bases in between. From germline, CDR1 is WSHSY and CDR2 SAAADI.

The chain uses TRBV5-1 and TRBJ1-1, with TRBD1 as a possible D gene (5 bases). The CDR3 spans 15 residues. V was cut by 4 bases and J by 0 bases, with 13 bases left in between. CDR1 is SGHRS and CDR2 is YFSETQ in the germline V gene. CDR3 DNA sequence: TGCGCCAGCAGCCCTTGGCTAGGGGTGAACACTGAAGCTTTCTTT. Its translation is CASSPWLGVNTEAFF.